The 10 T cell receptor beta chains given below trace back to one sample, sequenced in a study of shared T cell receptors in the human thymus. Profiling relied on immunoSEQ multiplex PCR, and the TCRdb table lists in-frame clones only, not all of them. The sample contains under 850,000 clones, roughly 88% of which appear only once. In addition, the sample was reused for a study of human thymus T cells.

The sample comprised thymocytes. The receptor set was obtained from a boy in the first two years of life with a congenital heart defect.

The V gene is TRBV21-1, the J gene TRBJ2-7; TRBD2, the table's D call, was not compared with the DNA. TRBV21-1 is a recognized pseudogene. The CDR3 is made up of 10 amino acids. The CDR3 spells CAERPYEQYF. DNA for the CDR3: TGTGCTGAGCGGCCCTACGAGCAGTACTTC.

The chain joins TRBV6-1 to TRBJ1-3; no clear D. This CDR3 has 13 amino acids. Trimming took off 8 bases at V and 2 bases at J, with 10 bases between the two ends. In germline, CDR1 is MNHNS, CDR2 SASEGT. CDR3 sequence reads: CASVNLAGNTIYF. CDR3 nucleotides: TGTGCCAGCGTCAACTTGGCTGGAAACACCATATATTTT.

The CDR3 here is CAWSVHRGSNQPQHF. The CDR3 nucleotides read TGTGCCTGGAGTGTACATCGGGGAAGCAATCAGCCCCAGCATTTT. V usage is TRBV30 and J usage is TRBJ1-5; D is ambiguous. V was shortened by 0 bases and J by 1 base, with 10 bases between the two germline ends. The CDR3 totals 15 residues. The germline V gene has CDR1 GTSNPN and CDR2 SVGIG (reference sequence).

The chain uses TRBV7-9 and TRBJ1-1; weak D call: TRBD1 (5 bases). V shed 1 base and J shed 0 bases, with 15 bases lying between them. The CDR3 runs 17 residues. Germline V gene data show CDR1 as SEHNR and CDR2 as FQNEAQ (reference sequence). The CDR3 sequence: CASSLGSTGLMNTEAFF. The CDR3 DNA reads TGTGCCAGCAGCTTAGGGTCCACGGGACTGATGAACACTGAAGCTTTCTTT.

V usage is TRBV10-2 and J usage is TRBJ2-7; 11 bases are shared with TRBD2. The junction had 1 base not matched to a gene; V was cut back by 3 bases and J by 0 bases. This CDR3 is built from 15 residues. The germline CDR1 and CDR2 sequences are WSHSY and SAAADI. CDR3 protein: CASSEGTSGSYEQYF. The CDR3 bases are TGCGCCAGCAGTGAAGGGACTAGCGGCTCCTACGAGCAGTACTTC.

This rearrangement joins TRBV6-5 to TRBJ2-2; TRBD1 might be the D (6 bases). V shed 6 bases and J shed 3 bases, with 8 bases lying between them. CDR1 and CDR2 from the germline V gene are MNHEY and SVGAGI. CDR3 length: 13 residues. The CDR3 sequence: CASRDSYTGELFF. The CDR3 DNA reads TGTGCCAGCAGGGACAGCTACACCGGGGAGCTGTTTTTT.

The V gene is TRBV15, the J gene TRBJ2-5, with D possibly being TRBD2 (6 bases). The germline V gene encodes CDR1 LNHNV and CDR2 YYDKDF (reference sequence). V lost 1 base and J 4 bases, leaving 22 bases between the germline ends. This CDR3 spans 18 amino acids. DNA for the CDR3: TGTGCCACCAGCAGAGGGGGAGGAAGAATCCCTGATCGAGAGACCCAGTACTTC. Translating it yields CATSRGGGRIPDRETQYF. Full variable domain (remainder filled in from reference TRBV15 and TRBJ2-5): DAMVIQNPRYQVTQFGKPVTLSCSQTLNHNVMYWYQQKSSQAPKLLFHYYDKDFNNEADTPDNFQSRRPNTSFCFLDIRSPGLGDTAMYLCATSRGGGRIPDRETQYFGPGTRLLVL.

The chain couples TRBV11-2 to TRBJ2-2; 7 bases agree with TRBD2. The length of the CDR3 is 16 residues. The V gene end was trimmed by 5 bases and the J gene end by 9 bases; junction bases not matched to a gene: 15. The germline gives CDR1 SGHAT, CDR2 FQNNGV. The CDR3 DNA follows: TGTGCCAGCAGCCTCCTCTTGACTAGCCGGTCTAGGGAGCTGTTTTTT. Amino acids: CASSLLLTSRSRELFF. The full variable domain, rest sourced from reference TRBV11-2 and TRBJ2-2, is EAGVAQSPRYKIIEKRQSVAFWCNPISGHATLYWYQQILGQGPKLLIQFQNNGVVDDSQLPKDRFSAERLKGVDSTLKIQPAKLEDSAVYLCASSLLLTSRSRELFFGEGSRLTVL.

The chain is built from TRBV6-1 and TRBJ2-3, with a weak D call TRBD2 (6 bases). This CDR3 is built from 15 residues. V lost 2 bases to trimming and J lost 5 bases, with 14 bases between them. CDR1 MNHNS and CDR2 SASEGT come from the germline V gene. CDR3: CASSELIGSRDTQYF. The DNA of the CDR3 is TGTGCCAGCAGTGAATTGATCGGGAGTAGAGATACGCAGTATTTT.

This clone was observed a handful of times. The chain has TRBV2 and TRBJ1-1; 9 bases map to TRBD1. The V segment lost 3 bases and the J segment 0 bases; nucleotides outside the gene matches: 5. CDR1 and CDR2 (germline): SNHLY, FYNNEI. The CDR3 is made up of 16 amino acids. Here the CDR3 DNA reads TGTGCCAGCAGTGAGCGGGACAGGGATATGAACACTGAAGCTTTCTTT. Its protein is CASSERDRDMNTEAFF.